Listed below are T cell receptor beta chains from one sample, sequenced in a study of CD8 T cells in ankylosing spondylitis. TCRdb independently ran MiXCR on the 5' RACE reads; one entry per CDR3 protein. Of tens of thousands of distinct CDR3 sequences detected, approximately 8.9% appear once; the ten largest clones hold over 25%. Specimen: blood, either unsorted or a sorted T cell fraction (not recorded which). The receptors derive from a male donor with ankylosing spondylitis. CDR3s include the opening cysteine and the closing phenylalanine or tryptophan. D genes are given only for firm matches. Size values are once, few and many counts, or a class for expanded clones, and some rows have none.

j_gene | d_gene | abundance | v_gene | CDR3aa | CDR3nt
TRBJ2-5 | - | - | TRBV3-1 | CASSPRDETQYF | TGTGCCAGCAGCCCTCGAGACGAGACCCAGTACTTC
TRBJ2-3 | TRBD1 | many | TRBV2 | CASSKDRALSTDTQYF | TGTGCCAGCAGTAAGGACAGGGCCCTAAGCACAGATACGCAGTATTTT
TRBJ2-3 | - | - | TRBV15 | CATSRETDTDTQYF | TGTGCCACCAGCAGAGAGACGGACACAGATACGCAGTATTTT
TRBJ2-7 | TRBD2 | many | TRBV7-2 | CASSSWASGAYEQYF | TGTGCCAGCAGCTCCTGGGCTAGCGGGGCCTACGAGCAGTACTTC
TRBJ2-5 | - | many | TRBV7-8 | CASSLSGQYQETQYF | TGTGCCAGCAGCTTATCCGGACAGTACCAAGAGACCCAGTACTTC
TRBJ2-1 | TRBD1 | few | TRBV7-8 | CASSFTTGPPSYNEQFF | TGTGCCAGCAGCTTCACGACAGGGCCCCCTTCCTACAATGAGCAGTTCTTC
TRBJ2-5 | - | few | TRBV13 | CASSNNGGRETQYF | TGTGCCAGCAGCAATAACGGGGGCAGGGAGACCCAGTACTTC
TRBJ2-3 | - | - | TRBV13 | CASSLFGGLLSTDTQYF | TGTGCCAGCAGCTTATTCGGGGGACTGCTCAGCACAGATACGCAGTATTTT
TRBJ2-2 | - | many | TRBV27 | CASSFPNTGELFF | TGTGCCAGCAGTTTCCCGAACACCGGGGAGCTGTTTTTT
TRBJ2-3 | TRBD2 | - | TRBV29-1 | CSVVGPEVGREDVDTQYF | TGCAGCGTTGTCGGCCCTGAGGTCGGACGGGAGGATGTGGATACGCAGTATTTT
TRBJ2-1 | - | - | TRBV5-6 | CASGGLRRSYNEQFF | TGTGCCAGCGGCGGGTTGAGACGGAGTTACAATGAGCAGTTCTTC
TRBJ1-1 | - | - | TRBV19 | CASSPHYGGLNTEAFF | TGTGCCAGTAGTCCCCACTATGGGGGACTGAACACTGAAGCTTTCTTT
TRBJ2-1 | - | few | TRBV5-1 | CASSLDLNDEQFF | TGCGCCAGCAGCTTGGATCTAAACGATGAGCAGTTCTTC
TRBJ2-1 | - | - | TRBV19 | CASSRSSSGGSYNEQFF | TGTGCCAGTAGTAGATCAAGTAGCGGAGGCTCCTACAATGAGCAGTTCTTC
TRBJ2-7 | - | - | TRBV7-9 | CASSLGTPIREQYF | TGTGCCAGCAGCTTAGGTACTCCGATCCGCGAGCAGTACTTC
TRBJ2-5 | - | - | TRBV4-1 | CASSQDVRPLYF | TGCGCCAGCAGCCAAGATGTCCGTCCCCTGTACTTC
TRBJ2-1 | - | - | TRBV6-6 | CASVSWGNEQFF | TGTGCCAGCGTCAGTTGGGGCAATGAGCAGTTCTTC
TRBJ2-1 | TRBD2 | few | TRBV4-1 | CASSLVGAGFESYNEQFF | TGCGCCAGCAGCCTGGTAGGAGCGGGATTTGAATCCTACAATGAGCAGTTCTTC
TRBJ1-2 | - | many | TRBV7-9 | CASSAGTLYGYTF | TGTGCCAGCAGCGCCGGGACTCTCTATGGCTACACCTTC
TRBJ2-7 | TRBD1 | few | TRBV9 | CASSADRDEQYF | TGTGCCAGCAGCGCAGACAGGGACGAGCAGTACTTC
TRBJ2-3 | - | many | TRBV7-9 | CASSGRDFRTDTQYF | TGTGCCAGCAGCGGGCGGGACTTTCGCACAGATACGCAGTATTTT
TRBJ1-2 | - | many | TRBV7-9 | CASSFGEHYGYTF | TGTGCCAGCAGCTTCGGGGAGCACTATGGCTACACCTTC
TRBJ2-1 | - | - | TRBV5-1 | CASSLGTTSRGAGKFF | TGCGCCAGCAGCTTGGGAACCACCTCACGCGGGGCGGGGAAGTTCTTC
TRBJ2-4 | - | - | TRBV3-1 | CASSPIPGNIQYF | TGTGCCAGCAGCCCTATTCCGGGGAACATTCAGTACTTC
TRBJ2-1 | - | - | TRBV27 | CASSSTTSSYNEQFF | TGTGCCAGCAGTTCGACCACCAGCTCCTACAATGAGCAGTTCTTC
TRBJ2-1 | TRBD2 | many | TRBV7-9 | CASSLTSGVAEQFF | TGTGCCAGCAGCTTAACTAGCGGGGTGGCTGAGCAGTTCTTC
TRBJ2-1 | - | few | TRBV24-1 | CATSDSGAYNEQFF | TGTGCCACCAGTGATTCCGGGGCCTACAATGAGCAGTTCTTC
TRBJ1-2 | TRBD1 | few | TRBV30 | CAWSSGTGYGYGYTF | TGTGCCTGGAGCTCCGGGACAGGCTATGGTTATGGCTACACCTTC
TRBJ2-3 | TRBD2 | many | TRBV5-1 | CASSPLAGFTDTQYF | TGCGCCAGCAGCCCACTAGCGGGATTCACAGATACGCAGTATTTT
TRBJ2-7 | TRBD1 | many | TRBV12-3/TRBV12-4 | CASSPLDRDDYEQYF | TGTGCCAGCAGTCCTCTGGACAGGGATGACTACGAGCAGTACTTC
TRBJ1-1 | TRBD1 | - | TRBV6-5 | CASSYTDREGTEAFF | TGTGCCAGCAGTTACACCGACAGGGAGGGTACTGAAGCTTTCTTT
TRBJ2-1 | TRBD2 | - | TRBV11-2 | CASSLDPGLGLGEQFF | TGTGCCAGCAGCTTAGATCCGGGACTAGGTTTAGGTGAGCAGTTCTTC
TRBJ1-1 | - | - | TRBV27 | CASSLSSRTEAFF | TGTGCCAGCAGTTTATCGAGCCGGACTGAAGCTTTCTTT
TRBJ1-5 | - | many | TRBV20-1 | CSALDGGRGNQPQHF | TGCAGTGCCCTCGATGGGGGGCGAGGTAATCAGCCCCAGCATTTT
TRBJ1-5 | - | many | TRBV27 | CASSPGTMNQPQHF | TGTGCCAGCAGTCCCGGGACAATGAATCAGCCCCAGCATTTT
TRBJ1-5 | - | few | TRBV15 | CATSRGPYQPQHF | TGTGCCACCAGCAGAGGGCCCTATCAGCCCCAGCATTTT
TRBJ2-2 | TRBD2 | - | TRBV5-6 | CASSSGTSDTGELFF | TGTGCCAGCAGCTCCGGGACTAGCGACACCGGGGAGCTGTTTTTT
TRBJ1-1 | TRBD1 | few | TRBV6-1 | CASSEFGGGGNTEAFF | TGTGCCAGCAGTGAATTTGGAGGGGGCGGGAACACTGAAGCTTTCTTT
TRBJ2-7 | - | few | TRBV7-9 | CASSTREKGYEQYF | TGTGCCAGCAGCACCCGGGAGAAAGGTTACGAGCAGTACTTC
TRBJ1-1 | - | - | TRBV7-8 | CASSLGRGIQEYEAFF | TGTGCCAGCAGCTTAGGCAGGGGAATTCAGGAGTACGAAGCTTTCTTT
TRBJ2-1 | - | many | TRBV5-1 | CASSLRGGPYNEQFF | TGCGCCAGCAGCCTAAGGGGGGGACCCTACAATGAGCAGTTCTTC
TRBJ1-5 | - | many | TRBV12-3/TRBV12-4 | CASSFQGSGQPQHF | TGTGCCAGCAGTTTCCAAGGGTCAGGCCAGCCCCAGCATTTT
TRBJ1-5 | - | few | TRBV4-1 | CASSLNPGRSNQPQHF | TGCGCCAGCAGCCTAAACCCAGGGCGCAGCAATCAGCCCCAGCATTTT
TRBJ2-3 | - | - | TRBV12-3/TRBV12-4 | CASSPPGGYTDTQYF | TGTGCCAGCTCCCCTCCGGGGGGCTACACAGATACGCAGTATTTT
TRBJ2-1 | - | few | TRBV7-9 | CASSHRDTSAEQFF | TGTGCCAGCAGCCACCGGGACACCTCCGCCGAGCAGTTCTTC
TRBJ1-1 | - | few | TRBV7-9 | CASGDSGVYTEAFF | TGTGCCAGCGGCGACTCTGGTGTGTACACTGAAGCTTTCTTT
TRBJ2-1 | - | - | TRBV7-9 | CASSLGPVSSYNEQFF | TGTGCCAGCAGCTTAGGTCCTGTAAGCTCCTACAATGAGCAGTTCTTC
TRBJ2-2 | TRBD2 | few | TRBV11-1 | CASSSAGTSGSENTGELFF | TGTGCCAGCAGCTCTGCCGGGACTAGCGGGAGTGAAAACACCGGGGAGCTGTTTTTT